This T cell receptor (beta chain) was identified during a study of T-cell memory formation after mild COVID-19. Broader study findings: Pre-infection memory carried some responding clones, suggesting that cross-reactive memory joined.

The TCR alpha and TCR beta cDNA libraries, bearing sample barcodes and UMIs, were generated by 5'RACE using constant-segment primers. TCRdb redid the calling of the 5' RACE reads with MiXCR, one entry per CDR3 protein. The table lists hundreds of thousands of distinct CDR3 sequences, roughly 18% of them singletons, with more than 10% in the top ten. A note on this clonotype: Its target is unknown.

Germline V lookup: CDR1 SGHTA, CDR2 FQGTGA. CDR3 length: 13 residues. Trimming removed 5 bases from V and 4 bases from J, with 12 bases in between. The chain couples TRBV7-3 to TRBJ2-7; no definite D call. Sequencing was performed on PBMCs or a T cell subset sorted from them (not recorded which). The TCR was taken from an adult woman who had mild COVID-19 (a few samples of this study predate the infection). Cell type and time point are not known. The CDR3 loop is CASSRGPEYEQYF. The CDR3 nucleotides read TGTGCCAGCAGCCGTGGACCAGAATACGAGCAGTACTTC. Looking up the rest from reference TRBV7-3 and TRBJ2-7 gives the full variable domain: GAGVSQTPSNKVTEKGKYVELRCDPISGHTALYWYRQSLGQGPEFLIYFQGTGAADDSGLPNDRFFAVRPEGSVSTLKIQRTERGDSAVYLCASSRGPEYEQYFGPGTRLTVT.